These T cell receptor beta chains were read from a single sample in a study of cytomegalovirus exposure and HLA in healthy donors. Only in-frame clones appear in the TCRdb table, and some are missing; sequencing was by immunoSEQ multiplex PCR. The table has roughly 190,000 clones, about four fifths seen once; the top ten hold around 3.7%. The sequenced material came from PBMCs. The receptor source for this set is a man aged 35 to 55 in good health and CMV-seropositive. The CDR3 runs from the conserved cysteine through the conserved F or W. The size of a clone is reported for some rows only, either as once, few or many, or as a class for expanded clones.

clone_size j_call v_call cdr3_aa
- TRBJ2-3 TRBV27 CASSTQAISGVTDTQYF
- TRBJ2-5 TRBV28 CASSSGLAGGWQETQYF
- TRBJ1-2 TRBV7-8 CASNPSGGIYGYTF
- TRBJ1-5 TRBV4-2 CASSQVPRTGHNQPQHF
- TRBJ2-7 TRBV13 CASSTRDREGYEQYF
- TRBJ1-5 TRBV19 CASSISLNQPQHF
- TRBJ2-3 TRBV10-2 CASSKGLAETDTQYF
- TRBJ2-7 TRBV30 CAWSNNSYEQYF
- TRBJ2-1 TRBV5-6 CASGGGGEHNEQFF
- TRBJ2-3 TRBV4-3 CASSQSNFGSSDTQYF
- TRBJ2-7 TRBV11-1 CASSLVSGSFYEQYF
once TRBJ2-1 TRBV10-3 CAISGTSASYNEQFF
once TRBJ1-3 TRBV5-1 CASSLGGSGNTIYF
- TRBJ2-7 TRBV6-8 CASSYSKSLYIEQYF
- TRBJ2-5 TRBV10-1 CATQGAQEETQYF
few TRBJ2-5 TRBV10-3 CATTGQDNSQETQYF
few TRBJ2-1 TRBV4-3 CASSPGRASGIYNEQFF
- TRBJ1-2 TRBV7-9 CASSLPTGNYGYTF
- TRBJ2-2 TRBV18 CASSPGQGGITGELFF
- TRBJ2-7 TRBV5-1 CASSLALAATYEQYF
- TRBJ1-5 TRBV6-5 CASSEGAGRQPQHF
once TRBJ1-5 TRBV10-2 CASSAQGGQPQHF
- TRBJ2-7 TRBV5-1 CASRLAEIYEQYF
- TRBJ1-2 TRBV7-8 CASSLSTGNYGYTF
- TRBJ1-4 TRBV2 CASSPQGASNEKLFF
- TRBJ2-3 TRBV5-5 CASSFFAGERDTQYF